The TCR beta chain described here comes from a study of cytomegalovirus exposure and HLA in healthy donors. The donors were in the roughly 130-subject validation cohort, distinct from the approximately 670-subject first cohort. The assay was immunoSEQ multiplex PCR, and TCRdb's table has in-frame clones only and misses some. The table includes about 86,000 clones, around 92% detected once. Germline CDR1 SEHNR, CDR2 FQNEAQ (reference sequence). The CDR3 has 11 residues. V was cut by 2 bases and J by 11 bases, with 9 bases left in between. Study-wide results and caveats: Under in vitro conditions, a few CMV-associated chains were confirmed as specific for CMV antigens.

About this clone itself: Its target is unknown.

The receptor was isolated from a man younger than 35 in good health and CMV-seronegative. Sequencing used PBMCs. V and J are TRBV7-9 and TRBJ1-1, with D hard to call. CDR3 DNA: TGTGCCAGCAGCTTAAGTGGTGGCGCTTTCTTT. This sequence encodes CASSLSGGAFF.